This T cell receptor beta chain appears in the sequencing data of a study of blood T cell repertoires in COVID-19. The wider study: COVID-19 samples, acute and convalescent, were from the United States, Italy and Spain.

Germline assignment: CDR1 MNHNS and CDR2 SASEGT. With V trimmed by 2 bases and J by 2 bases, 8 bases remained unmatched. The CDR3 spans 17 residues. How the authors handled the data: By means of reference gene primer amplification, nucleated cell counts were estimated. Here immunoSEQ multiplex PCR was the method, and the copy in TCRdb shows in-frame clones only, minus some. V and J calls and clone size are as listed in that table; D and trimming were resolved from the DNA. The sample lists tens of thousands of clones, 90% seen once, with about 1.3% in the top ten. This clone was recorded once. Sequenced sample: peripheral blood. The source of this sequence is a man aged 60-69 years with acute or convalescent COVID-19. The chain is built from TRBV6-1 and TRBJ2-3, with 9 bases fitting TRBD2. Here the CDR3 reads CASSERVAGVLTDTQYF. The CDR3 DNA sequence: TGTGCCAGCAGTGAAAGGGTAGCGGGGGTACTCACAGATACGCAGTATTTT.